This TCR beta chain was obtained from a study of response to subunit inactivated influenza vaccine. From the RT-PCR reads, TCRdb called clonotypes with MiXCR, one entry per CDR3 protein. The profile covers around 750,000 distinct CDR3 sequences, with around 20% appearing a single time and approximately 10% taken by the ten largest. The TCR sequence derives from a man aged 45 to 65 who received an inactivated influenza vaccine. The input for sequencing was PBMCs from blood, taken approximately 5 days after vaccination.

The CDR3 DNA reads TGTGCCAGCAGCTGGACCCACACAGATACGCAGTATTTT. Its translation: CASSWTHTDTQYF. This chain joins TRBV7-2 and TRBJ2-3, with D hard to call. Germline V CDR1 and CDR2: SGHTA, FQGNSA. Trimming removed 4 bases at V and 2 bases at J, with 7 bases between. The CDR3 loop spans 13 amino acids. Filled out from reference TRBV7-2 and TRBJ2-3, the complete variable domain reads GAGVSQSPSNKVTEKGKDVELRCDPISGHTALYWYRQSLGQGLEFLIYFQGNSAPDKSGLPSDRFSAERTGGSVSTLTIQRTQQEDSAVYLCASSWTHTDTQYFGPGTRLTVL.